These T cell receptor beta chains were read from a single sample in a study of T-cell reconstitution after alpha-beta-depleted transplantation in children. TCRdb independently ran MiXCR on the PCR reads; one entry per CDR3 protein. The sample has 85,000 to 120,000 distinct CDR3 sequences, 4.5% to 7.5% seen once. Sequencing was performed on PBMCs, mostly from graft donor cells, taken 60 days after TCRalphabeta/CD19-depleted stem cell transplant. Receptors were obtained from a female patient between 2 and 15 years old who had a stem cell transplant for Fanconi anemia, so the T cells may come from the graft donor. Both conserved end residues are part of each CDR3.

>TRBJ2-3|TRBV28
CASSSNGDTQYF
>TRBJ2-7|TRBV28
CASSLPPGKYEQYF
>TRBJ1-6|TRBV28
CASSFPSTGSYNSPLHF
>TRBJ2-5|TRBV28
CASSRGERKTQYF
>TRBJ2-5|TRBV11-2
CASSLRTSGRGGWETQYF
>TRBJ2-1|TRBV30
CAWSVGGRNEQFF
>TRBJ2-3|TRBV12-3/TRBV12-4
CASSSPVAGYSTDTQYF
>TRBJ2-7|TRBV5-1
CASSLGYYEQYF
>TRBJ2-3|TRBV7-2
CASSLSGLAEGDTQYF
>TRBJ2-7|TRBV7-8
CASSVPGHPFSSYEQYF
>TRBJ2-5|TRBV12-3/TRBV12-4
CASSLWRQETQYF
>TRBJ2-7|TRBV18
CASSPAGRGQGEQYF
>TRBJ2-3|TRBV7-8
CASSLFRESTDTQYF
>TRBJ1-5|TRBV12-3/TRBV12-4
CASSPSPGQGSNQPQHF
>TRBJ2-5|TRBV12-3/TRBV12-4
CASSRIGGARETQYF
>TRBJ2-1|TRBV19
CASSNPGLYNEQFF
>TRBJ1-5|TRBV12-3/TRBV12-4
CASSLNQFDQPQHF
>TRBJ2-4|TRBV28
CASSLGGALAKNIQYF
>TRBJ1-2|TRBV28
CASSSTGIYGYTF
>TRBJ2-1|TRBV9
CASSVMRERGNEQFF
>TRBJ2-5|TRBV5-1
CASSPSLGGFMETQYF
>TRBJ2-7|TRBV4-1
CASSQDWTSGSPYEQYF
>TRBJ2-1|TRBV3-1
CASNEAAGNEQFF
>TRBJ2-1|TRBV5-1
CASSLLASNNEQFF
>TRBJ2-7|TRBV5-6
CASSFMLQGRYEQYF
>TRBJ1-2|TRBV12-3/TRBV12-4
CASSFDRGYGYTF
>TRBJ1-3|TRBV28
CASSLAHSGNTIYF
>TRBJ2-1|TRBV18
CASSSTSGVDNEQFF
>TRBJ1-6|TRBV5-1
CASSLDGPPYNSPLHF
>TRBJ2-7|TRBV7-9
CASSFIGSYEQYF
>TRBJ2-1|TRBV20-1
CSASSYGAQYSDEQFF
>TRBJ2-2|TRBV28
CASSLVGPPGQGAGELFF
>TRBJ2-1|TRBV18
CASSPIASGMNNEQFF